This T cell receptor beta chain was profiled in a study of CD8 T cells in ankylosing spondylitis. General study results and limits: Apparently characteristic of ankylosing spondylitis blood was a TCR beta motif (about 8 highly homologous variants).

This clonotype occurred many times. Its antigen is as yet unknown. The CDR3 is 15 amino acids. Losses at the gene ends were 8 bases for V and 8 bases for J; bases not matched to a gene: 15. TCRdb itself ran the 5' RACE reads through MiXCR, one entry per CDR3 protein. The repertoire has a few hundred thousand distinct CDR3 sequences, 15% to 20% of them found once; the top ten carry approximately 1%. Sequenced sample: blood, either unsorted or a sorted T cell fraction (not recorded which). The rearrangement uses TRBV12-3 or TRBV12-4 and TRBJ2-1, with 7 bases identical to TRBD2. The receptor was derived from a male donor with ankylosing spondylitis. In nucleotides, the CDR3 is TGTGCCAGCTCCCTGGGGGTAGTCGGGGGGTATGAGCAGTTCTTC. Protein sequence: CASSLGVVGGYEQFF.